This T cell receptor beta chain was retrieved from a study of blood T cell repertoires in COVID-19. Study-level background: Sample material is recorded as cDNA or gDNA derived from T cells, B-cell-depleted T cells, or PBMCs.

The CDR3 has 13 residues. Germline CDR1 reads SQVTM; CDR2 reads ANQGSEA. V was trimmed by 6 bases and J by 0 bases, leaving 11 bases between them. In the authors' methods: Quantification of nucleated cells was approximated via reference gene primer amplification. Data came from immunoSEQ multiplex PCR; TCRdb stores just in-frame clones and leaves some out. V and J calls and clone size are given by that table; D and trimming were obtained from the DNA. The repertoire holds just over 650,000 clones, with over 80% as singletons. The clonotype was recovered from a woman between 18 and 30 years old with acute or convalescent COVID-19. Sequencing input: peripheral blood. The chain is built from TRBV29-1 and TRBJ1-2; D unresolved. This chain's CDR3 is CSVSRSANYGYTF. The CDR3 region has the DNA TGCAGCGTGTCCCGCTCAGCTAACTATGGCTACACCTTC.